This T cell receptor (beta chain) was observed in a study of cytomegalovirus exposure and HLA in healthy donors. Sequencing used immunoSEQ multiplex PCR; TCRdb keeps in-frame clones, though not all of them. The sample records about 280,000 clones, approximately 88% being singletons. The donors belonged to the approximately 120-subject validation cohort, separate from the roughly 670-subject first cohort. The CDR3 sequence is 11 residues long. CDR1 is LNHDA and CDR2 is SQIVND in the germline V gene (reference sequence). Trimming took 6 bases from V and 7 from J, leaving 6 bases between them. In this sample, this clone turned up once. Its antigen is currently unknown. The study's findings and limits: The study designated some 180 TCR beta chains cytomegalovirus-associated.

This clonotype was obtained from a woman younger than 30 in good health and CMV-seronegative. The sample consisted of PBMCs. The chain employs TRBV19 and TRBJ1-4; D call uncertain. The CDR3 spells CASRVGEKLFF. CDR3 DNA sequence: TGTGCCAGTAGGGTCGGTGAAAAACTGTTTTTT.